The 20 T cell receptor beta chains below were found in one sample sequenced in a study of T cell responses to AZD1222 COVID-19 vaccine. Assay: immunoSEQ multiplex PCR; the TCRdb copy retains only in-frame clones and omits some. Of 150,000 to 250,000 clones listed, approximately 94% are singletons. Sequences were derived from peripheral blood, sampled 28 days after the second AZD1222 dose. Receptors were obtained from an adult who received the AZD1222 COVID-19 vaccine.

Notes on this clone: Germline is not matched at one junction end, which may reflect a read error. J is TRBJ2-5 and V is TRBV6-2 or TRBV6-3; tentatively, D is TRBD1 (6 bases). The germline CDR1 and CDR2 sequences are MNHEY and SVGEGT. This CDR3 has 15 amino acids. The CDR3 loop reads CASSSRATGQVTQYF. DNA of the CDR3: TGTGCCAGCAGTTCACGAGCGACAGGTCAAGTGACCCAGTACTTC.

The V call is TRBV29-1, the J call TRBJ1-2; 8 nucleotides agree with TRBD1. Trimming at V came to 4 bases and at J to 8 bases, leaving 6 bases not matched to a gene. In germline, CDR1 is SQVTM, CDR2 ANQGSEA. The CDR3 is made up of 12 amino acids. CDR3 DNA: TGCAGCGTTGGAGGCAGGGGGCGAGGCTACACCTTC. This gives the protein CSVGGRGRGYTF.

The V gene is TRBV6-6, the J gene TRBJ2-2, with a tentative D call TRBD1 (6 bases). Germline assignment: CDR1 MNHNY and CDR2 SVGAGI (reference sequence). The CDR3 spans 15 residues. The ends were cut back, 7 bases at V and 2 bases at J, with 14 bases in the middle. The CDR3 bases are TGTGCCAGCACTTCCCGGGACACTAACACCGGGGAGCTGTTTTTT. This translates into CASTSRDTNTGELFF.

The chain couples TRBV7-8 to TRBJ1-1; no reliable D call. Trimming pared 6 bases from V and 1 base from J, leaving 18 bases between. Germline values: CDR1 SGHVS, CDR2 FQNEAQ. There are 16 residues in the CDR3. The CDR3 nucleotides are TGTGCCAGCAGTCCCCGATCTAAGTGGGGGAACACTGAAGCTTTCTTT. It codes for CASSPRSKWGNTEAFF.

The chain couples TRBV27 to TRBJ1-2; 7 bases agree with TRBD1. The CDR3 runs to 14 residues. Trimming cost V 6 bases and J 4 bases; bases outside gene matches: 8. Germline CDR1 MNHEY, CDR2 SMNVEV (reference sequence). The CDR3 DNA sequence: TGTGCCAGCAGGAATGACAGGGTGGGCTATGGCTACACCTTC. It encodes CASRNDRVGYGYTF.

V usage is TRBV24-1 and J usage is TRBJ2-7; D not resolved. CDR3 size: 13 residues. Germline values: CDR1 KGHDR, CDR2 SFDVKD. Trimming took off 7 bases at V and 3 bases at J, with 12 bases between the two ends. The CDR3 protein is CATRLLLDYEQYF. As DNA, the CDR3 is TGTGCCACCAGGCTGCTACTGGACTACGAGCAGTACTTC.

This clone was detected once. The chain combines TRBV6-5 with TRBJ2-1; 12 bases align to TRBD1. The CDR3 runs to 15 residues. The J segment lost 10 bases and the V segment lost 3 bases, leaving 7 bases of the junction unmatched. From germline, CDR1 is MNHEY and CDR2 SVGAGI. The CDR3 reads CASSYRDRGPLEQFF. CDR3 DNA sequence: TGTGCCAGCAGTTATAGGGACAGGGGGCCCCTCGAGCAGTTCTTC.

This sequence joins TRBV12-3 or TRBV12-4 and TRBJ1-2; the D is unclear. The V end was cut by 1 base, the J end by 2 bases, with 5 bases between. CDR3 length equals 13 residues. The CDR3 is CASSLVNNYGYTF. In nucleotides, the CDR3 is TGTGCCAGCAGTTTAGTAAACAACTATGGCTACACCTTC.

The chain carries TRBV18 and TRBJ2-1, with D maybe TRBD1 (5 bases). Germline CDR1 reads KGHSH; CDR2 reads LQKENI. The CDR3 runs to 16 residues. The V and J ends lost 6 bases and 0 bases respectively, with 15 bases between them. The CDR3 loop reads CASSPPVGASYNEQFF. CDR3 bases: TGTGCCAGCTCCCCTCCGGTAGGGGCCTCCTACAATGAGCAGTTCTTC.

This sequence joins TRBV7-9 and TRBJ1-3; D is possibly TRBD1 (6 bases). V was trimmed by 1 base and J by 4 bases, leaving 11 bases between them. The CDR3 totals 15 residues. In germline, CDR1 is SEHNR, CDR2 FQNEAQ (reference sequence). CDR3 nucleotides: TGTGCCAGCAGCTTAGAAGGGGGATCCGGAAACACCATATATTTT. This sequence encodes CASSLEGGSGNTIYF.

This chain links TRBV10-3 with TRBJ1-2, with a weak D call TRBD1 (6 bases). Between the trimmed V and J ends, which lost 3 bases and 12 bases, there was a span of 14 bases. Germline lookup yields CDR1 ENHRY and CDR2 SYGVKD. The CDR3 loop spans 12 amino acids. CDR3 bases: TGTGCCATCAGTGAAAACAGGGAGTTCCACACCTTC. Translated: CAISENREFHTF.

This chain links TRBV5-5 with TRBJ2-7; no firm D call. The CDR3 extends over 14 amino acids. Germline loops: CDR1 SGHKS, CDR2 YYEKEE (reference sequence). Trimming left V 1 base short and J 2 bases short, with 10 bases between. Here the CDR3 DNA reads TGTGCCAGCAGCTTGTTGGGCGGAACCTACGAGCAGTACTTC. Protein sequence: CASSLLGGTYEQYF. Full variable domain (remainder filled in from reference TRBV5-5 and TRBJ2-7): DAGVTQSPTHLIKTRGQQVTLRCSPISGHKSVSWYQQVLGQGPQFIFQYYEKEERGRGNFPDRFSARQFPNYSSELNVNALLLGDSALYLCASSLLGGTYEQYFGPGTRLTVT.

This clone was recorded once. The rearrangement joins TRBV6-5 to TRBJ1-2; D not resolved. CDR1 and CDR2 (germline): MNHEY, SVGAGI. Trimming left V 4 bases short and J 2 bases short, with 5 bases between. The CDR3 contains 12 residues. The CDR3 sequence: CASSLENYGYTF. CDR3 DNA sequence: TGTGCCAGCAGTTTGGAGAACTATGGCTACACCTTC.

This chain joins TRBV21-1 and TRBJ1-2. TRBV21-1 is a listed pseudogene. CDR3 length: 15 amino acids. CDR3 bases: TGTGCCAGCAGCAAACCCCCAAGGATGCGCTATGGCTACACCTTC. Protein: CASSKPPRMRYGYTF.

The chain combines TRBV2 with TRBJ2-7; 8 bases match TRBD1. The V gene's germline CDR1 is SNHLY and CDR2 FYNNEI. The J segment lost 2 bases and the V segment lost 6 bases, leaving 9 bases of the junction unmatched. CDR3 length: 15 residues. The CDR3 spells CASSLGTGYPYEQYF. The CDR3 DNA follows: TGTGCCAGCAGCCTAGGGACAGGCTACCCCTACGAGCAGTACTTC.

The chain links TRBV12-3 or TRBV12-4 to TRBJ1-2; D uncertain. V was shortened by 7 bases and J by 8 bases, with 17 bases between the two germline ends. The CDR3 has 13 amino acids. CDR3: CASTLDRARGYTF. DNA for the CDR3: TGTGCCAGCACCCTCGACCGGGCTCGGGGCTACACCTTC.

The chain links TRBV6-5 to TRBJ1-2, with TRBD1 identical over 10 bases. The V and J ends lost 3 bases and 5 bases, in that order; junction bases with no gene match: 3. Germline assignment: CDR1 MNHEY and CDR2 SVGAGI. The CDR3 runs 14 residues. The CDR3 DNA is TGTGCCAGCAGTTATGCGGGACAGGGGTATGGCTACACCTTC. It yields the protein CASSYAGQGYGYTF.

The chain links TRBV5-1 to TRBJ1-5; no firm D call. CDR3 size: 16 residues. Germline loops: CDR1 SGHRS, CDR2 YFSETQ. With 0 bases removed from V and 0 bases from J, the gap between germline ends came to 10 bases. The CDR3 sequence: CASSLARGDSNQPQHF. The CDR3 bases are TGCGCCAGCAGCTTGGCCCGGGGAGATAGCAATCAGCCCCAGCATTTT.

This rearrangement joins TRBV5-1 to TRBJ2-2; TRBD1 matches at 12 bases. Germline values: CDR1 SGHRS, CDR2 YFSETQ. The CDR3 covers 16 residues. V lost 5 bases, J lost 4 bases, and 6 bases stayed unmatched. CDR3 amino acids: CASRAGQGATTGELFF. CDR3 bases: TGCGCCAGCAGGGCGGGACAGGGGGCGACCACCGGGGAGCTGTTTTTT.

The V call is TRBV5-8, the J call TRBJ1-5, with a tentative D call TRBD1 (5 bases). The CDR3 consists of 14 residues. Germline V gives CDR1 SGHTS, CDR2 YDEGEE. V dropped 1 base and J dropped 8 bases, with 13 bases sitting between them. The CDR3 here is CASSLSGPREPQHF. The CDR3 DNA sequence: TGTGCCAGCAGCTTGTCAGGGCCCCGGGAGCCCCAGCATTTT. Complete variable domain (other parts from reference TRBV5-8 and TRBJ1-5): EAGVTQSPTHLIKTRGQQATLRCSPISGHTSVYWYQQALGLGLQFLLWYDEGEERNRGNFPPRFSGRQFPNYSSELNVNALELEDSALYLCASSLSGPREPQHFGDGTRLSIL.